The 14 T cell receptor beta chains below were found in one sample sequenced in a study of T cell clones after liver transplantation. TCRdb's copy holds only in-frame clones and misses some; the assay was immunoSEQ multiplex PCR. The table shows 80,000 or so clones, with about 84% occurring only once. The sequencing here drew on CD4+ T cells from blood, taken almost 47 months after liver transplant. All receptors come from a human patient who received a liver transplant. Some of these T cells may belong to the graft donor.

This chain uses TRBV5-1 with TRBJ2-2; tentatively, D is TRBD2 (6 bases). V lost 4 bases, J lost 5 bases, and 15 bases lay in between. This CDR3 has 15 residues. CDR1 is SGHRS, CDR2 YFSETQ, per germline. The CDR3 DNA reads as TGCGCCAGCAGCCCCCCGACAGCGGGTACCGGGGAGCTGTTTTTT. Translating it yields CASSPPTAGTGELFF.

The chain combines TRBV5-1 with TRBJ2-5; possible D gene TRBD2, 6 bases. Germline-derived CDR1 and CDR2 are SGHRS and YFSETQ. CDR3 length: 14 amino acids. The germline V and J ends were trimmed by 1 base and 4 bases, with 11 bases remaining between them. CDR3 in DNA: TGCGCCAGCAGCTTGCGGGAGCTTCGAGAGACCCAGTACTTC. It codes for CASSLRELRETQYF. Using reference TRBV5-1 and TRBJ2-5 for the parts outside the CDR3, the full variable domain is KAGVTQTPRYLIKTRGQQVTLSCSPISGHRSVSWYQQTPGQGLQFLFEYFSETQRNKGNFPGRFSGRQFSNSRSEMNVSTLELGDSALYLCASSLRELRETQYFGPGTRLLVL.

This chain links TRBV7-2 with TRBJ2-5; 8 bases are a match to TRBD1. The CDR3 is 14 residues long. The germline CDR1 and CDR2 sequences are SGHTA and FQGNSA. Trimming removed 5 bases from V and 9 bases from J; junction bases left unmatched: 11. This CDR3 is CASSLGQAGGAQYF. The CDR3 DNA follows: TGTGCCAGCAGCCTGGGACAGGCGGGCGGGGCCCAGTACTTC.

The CDR3 here is CASSQDRREAFF. DNA of the CDR3: TGCGCCAGCAGCCAAGATAGGAGGGAAGCTTTCTTT. V is TRBV4-1 and J is TRBJ1-1; D is uncertain. There are 12 residues in the CDR3. V was shortened by 0 bases and J by 8 bases, with 7 bases between the two germline ends. CDR1 and CDR2 (germline): MGHRA, YSYEKL.

The chain couples TRBV28 to TRBJ1-2, with 7 bases fitting TRBD1. V lost 2 bases to trimming and J lost 7 bases; unmatched junction nucleotides: 7. The CDR3 loop spans 14 amino acids. Germline lookup yields CDR1 MDHEN and CDR2 SYDVKM. CDR3 loop: CASSLNRGTRGYTF. The DNA of the CDR3 is TGTGCCAGCAGTTTAAACAGGGGAACTCGTGGCTACACCTTC.

A remark on this clone: One junction end disagrees with the germline gene, perhaps due to a read error. The gene calls are TRBV7-7 and TRBJ2-5, with 7 bases fitting TRBD1. The CDR3 totals 13 residues. Looked up from germline, CDR1 is SSHAT and CDR2 is FNYEAQ (reference sequence). The CDR3 loop reads CASSWTGQETQYF. The CDR3 coding sequence is TGTGCTAGCAGCTGGACAGGACAAGAGACCCAGTACTTC. The full variable domain, its missing parts supplied by reference TRBV7-7 and TRBJ2-5, is GAGVSQSPRYKVTKRGQDVTLRCDPISSHATLYWYQQALGQGPEFLTYFNYEAQPDKSGLPSDRFSAERPEGSISTLTIQRTEQRDSAMYRCASSWTGQETQYFGPGTRLLVL.

CDR3 region: CASSPSPQNQTQYF. CDR3 nucleotide sequence: TGTGCCAGCTCACCATCCCCACAGAATCAGACCCAGTACTTC. This chain joins TRBV18 and TRBJ2-5; no clear D. Germline V gene sequence: CDR1 KGHSH, CDR2 LQKENI. V gave up 2 bases and J gave up 6 bases, with 13 bases separating them. The CDR3 loop spans 14 amino acids.

The chain has TRBV5-8 and TRBJ1-5; the match to TRBD1 covers 9 bases. The V gene end was trimmed by 7 bases and the J gene end by 5 bases; junction bases not matched to a gene: 7. In germline, CDR1 is SGHTS, CDR2 YDEGEE. The CDR3 is made up of 14 amino acids. CDR3 loop: CASGTGTGYQPQHF. CDR3 nucleotides: TGTGCCAGCGGCACCGGGACAGGGTATCAGCCCCAGCATTTT. The full variable domain, in which reference TRBV5-8 and TRBJ1-5 provide the parts outside the CDR3, is EAGVTQSPTHLIKTRGQQATLRCSPISGHTSVYWYQQALGLGLQFLLWYDEGEERNRGNFPPRFSGRQFPNYSSELNVNALELEDSALYLCASGTGTGYQPQHFGDGTRLSIL.

In this sample, this clone turned up once. The chain joins TRBV14 to TRBJ2-5; TRBD2 matches at 7 bases. CDR3 length: 14 amino acids. After removal of 3 bases from V and 4 bases from J, the junction contained 5 bases not matched to a gene. CDR1 is SGHDN and CDR2 is FVKESK in the germline V gene. CDR3 nucleotides: TGTGCCAGCAGCCATTGGGCGGGAGTAGAGACCCAGTACTTC. Protein product: CASSHWAGVETQYF. Using reference TRBV14 and TRBJ2-5 for the parts outside the CDR3, the full variable domain is EAGVTQFPSHSVIEKGQTVTLRCDPISGHDNLYWYRRVMGKEIKFLLHFVKESKQDESGMPNNRFLAERTGGTYSTLKVQPAELEDSGVYFCASSHWAGVETQYFGPGTRLLVL.

The chain joins TRBV10-3 to TRBJ1-1; TRBD1 might be the D (5 bases). V was clipped by 8 bases and J by 5 bases, with 12 bases between them. Per the germline V gene, CDR1 is ENHRY and CDR2 is SYGVKD. This CDR3 is 12 amino acids long. The CDR3 is CAISKGSTEAFF. CDR3 DNA sequence: TGTGCCATCTCCAAGGGGTCAACTGAAGCTTTCTTT.

The rearrangement joins TRBV6-5 to TRBJ2-7, with no clear D. The V gene lost 7 bases and the J gene lost 2 bases, with 9 bases spanning the gap. The germline V gene encodes CDR1 MNHEY and CDR2 SVGAGI. The CDR3 has 12 residues. CDR3 in amino acids: CASTDKAYEQYF. The CDR3 DNA sequence: TGTGCCAGCACCGACAAGGCCTACGAGCAGTACTTC.

This sequence joins TRBV5-6 and TRBJ2-3, with a possible D match to TRBD2 (6 bases). CDR1 is SGHDT and CDR2 is YYEEEE in the germline V gene. Trimming removed 3 bases from V and 0 bases from J, with 14 bases in between. The CDR3 contains 16 residues. For the CDR3, the DNA is TGTGCCAGCAGCTATGGGGCGGGGTCTAGCACAGATACGCAGTATTTT. Encoded protein: CASSYGAGSSTDTQYF.

J is TRBJ1-5 and V is TRBV5-1, with 8 nucleotides matching TRBD1. After removal of 4 bases from V and 2 bases from J, the junction contained 2 bases not matched to a gene. This CDR3 spans 14 amino acids. Germline-derived CDR1 and CDR2 are SGHRS and YFSETQ. As DNA, the CDR3 is TGCGCCAGCAGCGAACAGGGGGGCAATCAGCCCCAGCATTTT. Residues: CASSEQGGNQPQHF.

A few counts support this clone. This chain joins TRBV28 and TRBJ1-2; 9 positions match TRBD1. Looked up from germline, CDR1 is MDHEN and CDR2 is SYDVKM. The CDR3 has 16 residues. With V trimmed by 8 bases and J by 4 bases, 14 bases remained unmatched. The CDR3 here is CASGEAGTGRVYGYTF. The CDR3 DNA is TGTGCCAGCGGAGAGGCCGGGACAGGGCGCGTCTATGGCTACACCTTC.